This T cell receptor (beta chain) was captured in a study of blood T cell repertoires in COVID-19. Across the study: Sites in the United States, Italy and Spain provided acute and convalescent COVID-19 samples. T cells, B-cell-depleted T cells, or PBMCs supplied cDNA or gDNA.

Germline lookup yields CDR1 SGHNT and CDR2 YYREEE (reference sequence). V shed 2 bases and J 0 bases; nucleotides not matched to a gene: 1. This CDR3 contains 17 residues. In the original analysis: Reference gene primer amplification in the assay estimated nucleated cell counts. Here immunoSEQ multiplex PCR was the method, and the copy in TCRdb shows in-frame clones only, minus some. Clone size and the V and J calls come from that table; the DNA yielded D and trimming. This sample yields more than 300,000 clones, of which about 86% are seen a single time; roughly 1.1% belongs to the top ten. The sequence was collected from a woman between 45 and 65 years old with acute or convalescent COVID-19. Sample: peripheral blood. The chain carries TRBV5-4 and TRBJ2-3, with TRBD2 matching over 15 bases. CDR3 residues: CASSFGLAGGSTDTQYF. In nucleotides, the CDR3 is TGTGCCAGCAGCTTCGGACTAGCGGGGGGGAGCACAGATACGCAGTATTTT.